Following are 22 T cell receptor beta chains from one sample sequenced in a study of shared clonotypes between healthy human individuals. Here immunoSEQ multiplex PCR was the method, and the copy in TCRdb shows in-frame clones only, minus some. Of a few million clones listed, 93% are singletons. The sample consisted of naive CD4+ T cells from PBMCs. The subset denotes: CD45RA+ positively selected. The receptors derive from a man between 18 and 35 years old in good health. Some clones in this sample may be carry-over from other donors' samples.

The V call is TRBV11-2, the J call TRBJ2-5, with 7 positions matching TRBD2. The CDR3 is 14 amino acids. Germline values: CDR1 SGHAT, CDR2 FQNNGV. Germline trimming cut 11 bases from V and 6 bases from J; bases unmatched to any gene: 15. CDR3 in DNA: TGTGCCTTCGAGCGGGGTCAGCCCCCCAAGACCCAGTACTTC. Amino acids: CAFERGQPPKTQYF.

The rearrangement joins TRBV5-6 to TRBJ2-7; a weak D match, TRBD2 (5 bases). This CDR3 is built from 15 residues. The germline CDR1 and CDR2 sequences are SGHDT and YYEEEE. With 4 bases removed from V and 3 bases from J, the gap between germline ends came to 17 bases. DNA for the CDR3: TGTGCCAGCAGCGCCGTTACTACTAGAGTCTACGAGCAGTACTTC. It yields the protein CASSAVTTRVYEQYF.

The rearrangement uses TRBV11-3 and TRBJ1-1, with 9 bases that match TRBD1. The CDR3 loop spans 13 amino acids. Trimming cost V 4 bases and J 10 bases; bases outside gene matches: 7. The V gene's germline CDR1 is SGHNT and CDR2 YENEEA. CDR3 protein: CASSYGQGYTAFF. CDR3 in DNA: TGTGCCAGCAGCTATGGACAGGGGTATACAGCTTTCTTT.

Concerning this clone: This CDR3 is also generated by other DNA sequences in the sample. This chain uses TRBV5-1 with TRBJ2-7; no definite D call. Germline V lookup: CDR1 SGHRS, CDR2 YFSETQ. Trimming took 0 bases from V and 0 from J, leaving 10 bases between them. The CDR3 loop spans 15 amino acids. The CDR3 sequence: CASSLGPPSSYEQYF. The DNA for the CDR3 is TGCGCCAGCAGCTTGGGGCCGCCAAGCTCCTACGAGCAGTACTTC.

The chain has TRBV5-4 and TRBJ2-4; D unclear. V lost 0 bases and J lost 7, with 5 bases in between. The CDR3 contains 12 residues. Germline CDR1 reads SGHNT; CDR2 reads YYREEE (reference sequence). The CDR3 sequence: CASSLGQNIQYF. CDR3 DNA: TGTGCCAGCAGCTTGGGGCAGAACATTCAGTACTTC. Combining the CDR3 with reference TRBV5-4 and TRBJ2-4 gives the whole variable domain ETGVTQSPTHLIKTRGQQVTLRCSSQSGHNTVSWYQQALGQGPQFIFQYYREEENGRGNFPPRFSGLQFPNYSSELNVNALELDDSALYLCASSLGQNIQYFGAGTRLSVL.

The chain links TRBV2 to TRBJ2-4; D gene unclear. Germline loops: CDR1 SNHLY, CDR2 FYNNEI. The CDR3 consists of 15 residues. Trimming removed 7 bases from V and 0 bases from J, with 13 bases in between. The CDR3 bases are TGTGCCAGCATGGCACAGACCCTAGCCAAAAACATTCAGTACTTC. As protein: CASMAQTLAKNIQYF.

This chain links TRBV30 with TRBJ2-7; no clear D gene. Germline-derived CDR1 and CDR2 are GTSNPN and SVGIG (reference sequence). Trimming took 5 bases from V and 3 from J, leaving 14 bases between them. The CDR3 has 13 residues. CDR3 DNA sequence: TGTGCCTGGTCACCGGGTTTCAACTACGAGCAGTACTTC. This encodes CAWSPGFNYEQYF. The full variable domain, with the rest looked up from reference TRBV30 and TRBJ2-7, is SQTIHQWPATLVQPVGSPLSLECTVEGTSNPNLYWYRQAAGRGLQLLFYSVGIGQISSEVPQNLSASRPQDRQFILSSKKLLLSDSGFYLCAWSPGFNYEQYFGPGTRLTVT.

The rearrangement links TRBV9 to TRBJ2-1, with TRBD1 matching 8 bases. The J segment lost 0 bases and the V segment lost 10 bases, leaving 9 bases of the junction unmatched. Germline V gives CDR1 SGDLS, CDR2 YYNGEE. The CDR3 spans 15 residues. The CDR3 is CASQADRGSYNEQFF. As DNA, the CDR3 is TGTGCCTCCCAAGCCGACAGGGGCTCCTACAATGAGCAGTTCTTC.

The chain is built from TRBV10-3 and TRBJ1-5; 9 bases are shared with TRBD1. Looked up from germline, CDR1 is ENHRY and CDR2 is SYGVKD. The CDR3 covers 14 residues. V shed 4 bases, J shed 5 bases, and the junction held 3 bases outside the gene matches. This CDR3 is CAISGDRVDQPQHF. The CDR3 DNA sequence: TGTGCCATCAGTGGGGACAGGGTTGATCAGCCCCAGCATTTT.

V is TRBV9 and J is TRBJ1-2, with TRBD1 matching 9 bases. The J segment lost 8 bases and the V segment lost 3 bases, leaving 17 bases of the junction unmatched. Germline assignment: CDR1 SGDLS and CDR2 YYNGEE. The CDR3 is 17 amino acids. CDR3 in amino acids: CASSAPGTGTTRRGYTF. The CDR3 DNA reads TGTGCCAGCAGCGCACCCGGGACAGGGACAACCAGGAGAGGCTACACCTTC.

V and J are TRBV2 and TRBJ2-3, with 7 bases aligning to TRBD2. The CDR3 sequence is 16 residues long. V dropped 3 bases and J dropped 5; count of bases not matched to a gene: 11. CDR1 is SNHLY and CDR2 is FYNNEI in the germline V gene. The CDR3 reads CASSERREKLIDTQYF. CDR3 DNA sequence: TGTGCCAGCAGTGAGCGGCGGGAGAAGTTAATAGATACGCAGTATTTT.

The rearrangement links TRBV4-1 to TRBJ2-3; TRBD2 is a possible D gene (5 bases). Germline V gene data show CDR1 as MGHRA and CDR2 as YSYEKL. This CDR3 is 15 amino acids long. The V end was cut by 3 bases, the J end by 2 bases, with 12 bases between. The CDR3 reads CASSQDSGFTDTQYF. DNA for the CDR3: TGCGCCAGCAGCCAGGACTCCGGATTCACAGATACGCAGTATTTT.

This rearrangement joins TRBV29-1 to TRBJ2-1, with D possibly matching TRBD2 (5 bases). V lost 7 bases, J lost 0 bases, and 13 bases lay in between. The CDR3 has 14 residues. Germline V gene data show CDR1 as SQVTM and CDR2 as ANQGSEA. Written as DNA, the CDR3 is TGCAGCGCTAGCTCACGGAGCTCCTACAATGAGCAGTTCTTC. Translated: CSASSRSSYNEQFF.

This sequence joins TRBV28 and TRBJ2-7; the D is unclear. Trimming shortened V by 7 bases and J by 0 bases, and 10 bases separated the two germline ends. This CDR3 has 13 residues. The germline gives CDR1 MDHEN, CDR2 SYDVKM. CDR3 loop: CASKRGTSYEQYF. Here the CDR3 DNA reads TGTGCCAGCAAGCGAGGCACCTCCTACGAGCAGTACTTC. The whole variable domain, remainder taken from reference TRBV28 and TRBJ2-7, is DVKVTQSSRYLVKRTGEKVFLECVQDMDHENMFWYRQDPGLGLRLIYFSYDVKMKEKGDIPEGYSVSREKKERFSLILESASTNQTSMYLCASKRGTSYEQYFGPGTRLTVT.

The chain joins TRBV5-6 to TRBJ2-1; 8 bases fit TRBD2. There are 18 residues in the CDR3. Trimming removed 1 base from V and 5 bases from J; junction bases left unmatched: 14. Per germline, CDR1 SGHDT and CDR2 YYEEEE. CDR3 sequence reads: CASSLLGYPGLGHNEQFF. CDR3 DNA sequence: TGTGCCAGCAGCTTGTTAGGCTACCCGGGACTAGGGCACAATGAGCAGTTCTTC.

A remark on this clone: Other DNA sequences of this sample code for an identical CDR3. The V call is TRBV6-1, the J call TRBJ1-1, with D possibly TRBD1 on 5 matching bases. The V end was cut by 6 bases, the J end by 0 bases, with 8 bases between. Germline V gives CDR1 MNHNS, CDR2 SASEGT. The CDR3 consists of 13 residues. The CDR3 sequence is CASSGTLNTEAFF. In DNA, the CDR3 is TGTGCCAGCAGCGGGACCTTGAACACTGAAGCTTTCTTT.

The rearrangement uses TRBV18 and TRBJ1-5; 8 bases line up with TRBD1. J gave up 4 bases and V 4 bases, and 3 bases lay outside the gene matches. The germline V gene encodes CDR1 KGHSH and CDR2 LQKENI. The CDR3 has 14 residues. CDR3 sequence: CASSQTGENQPQHF. In DNA form, the CDR3 reads TGTGCCAGCTCACAGACAGGGGAAAATCAGCCCCAGCATTTT.

The rearrangement uses TRBV28 and TRBJ2-5; 9 bases agree with TRBD1. From germline, CDR1 is MDHEN and CDR2 SYDVKM. V shed 4 bases, J shed 10 bases, and the junction held 7 bases outside the gene matches. The CDR3 totals 13 residues. The CDR3: CASSSPRDRDQYF. The CDR3, as DNA: TGTGCCAGCAGTTCTCCCCGGGACAGGGACCAGTACTTC.

The J gene is TRBJ1-2, the V gene TRBV28; no firm D call. Deletions cut 5 bases from V and 5 bases from J, with 24 bases between. The CDR3 covers 17 residues. Germline V gives CDR1 MDHEN, CDR2 SYDVKM. CDR3 DNA: TGTGCCAGCAGTCCCGTCGGACCTTTTATAGTAAGATATGGCTACACCTTC. It translates to CASSPVGPFIVRYGYTF.

In the case of this clone: Other DNA sequences within the sample encode an identical CDR3. The chain recombines TRBV5-6 with TRBJ2-1, with 7 bases aligning to TRBD2. This CDR3 has 13 residues. Germline V gene sequence: CDR1 SGHDT, CDR2 YYEEEE. With V trimmed by 3 bases and J by 6 bases, 3 bases remained unmatched. For the CDR3, the DNA is TGTGCCAGCAGCTATCCTAGCGGCAATGAGCAGTTCTTC. Translating it yields CASSYPSGNEQFF.

The gene calls are TRBV19 and TRBJ1-5; the match to TRBD1 covers 9 bases. There are 14 residues in the CDR3. Unmatched junction bases numbered 6, after V lost 10 bases and J lost 2 bases. The V gene's germline CDR1 is LNHDA and CDR2 SQIVND (reference sequence). The CDR3 DNA reads as TGTGCCACCTCCCGGACAGGGGGCAATCAGCCCCAGCATTTT. It is translated as CATSRTGGNQPQHF.

This clone showed up just once. This sequence joins TRBV5-1 and TRBJ2-2, with TRBD1 matching 9 bases. The V segment lost 4 bases and the J segment 4 bases; nucleotides outside the gene matches: 11. The length of the CDR3 is 17 residues. In germline, CDR1 is SGHRS, CDR2 YFSETQ. Here the CDR3 DNA reads TGCGCCAGCAGCGCGGGACAGGGCGTCTCCGGCACCGGGGAGCTGTTTTTT. The encoded protein is CASSAGQGVSGTGELFF. The full variable domain, with the rest looked up from reference TRBV5-1 and TRBJ2-2, is KAGVTQTPRYLIKTRGQQVTLSCSPISGHRSVSWYQQTPGQGLQFLFEYFSETQRNKGNFPGRFSGRQFSNSRSEMNVSTLELGDSALYLCASSAGQGVSGTGELFFGEGSRLTVL.